These T cell receptor beta chains were read from a single sample in a study of blood T cell repertoires in COVID-19. Some clones are missing from TCRdb's copy, which holds only in-frame ones; the method was immunoSEQ multiplex PCR. In the table there are about 80,000 clones, roughly 87% of which are singletons. Source material: peripheral blood. The receptors stem from a man older than 75 with acute or convalescent COVID-19. Each CDR3 is given without its conserved first and last residue.

j_call: TRBJ1-2; v_call: TRBV4-2; cdr3_aa: ASSQVAGKDYGYT
j_call: TRBJ2-5; v_call: TRBV7-9; cdr3_aa: ASSPGTSGRYQETQY
j_call: TRBJ2-1; v_call: TRBV5-1; cdr3_aa: ASSLGLAGNNEQF
j_call: TRBJ1-3; v_call: TRBV5-1; cdr3_aa: ASSLGLYGNTIY
j_call: TRBJ2-1; v_call: TRBV3-1/TRBV3-2; cdr3_aa: ASSQSGGRGNEQF
j_call: TRBJ2-2; v_call: TRBV24-1; cdr3_aa: ATSDSRQPAGGRRGELF
j_call: TRBJ2-5; v_call: TRBV6-4; cdr3_aa: ASSVAKAVGTQY
j_call: TRBJ2-7; v_call: TRBV14; cdr3_aa: ASSQESYEQY
j_call: TRBJ1-2; v_call: TRBV5-1; cdr3_aa: ASSRDRDNWNYGYT
j_call: TRBJ2-3; v_call: TRBV12-5; cdr3_aa: ASGSWGTAAEDTQY
j_call: TRBJ1-2; v_call: TRBV5-1; cdr3_aa: ASSLEGQAIYYGYT
j_call: TRBJ2-6; v_call: TRBV5-6; cdr3_aa: ASSPQVGAGANVLT
j_call: TRBJ1-3; v_call: TRBV28; cdr3_aa: ASGPRGTGNTIY
j_call: TRBJ1-6; v_call: TRBV4-1; cdr3_aa: ASSQVPGGDSPLH
j_call: TRBJ2-7; v_call: TRBV12-5; cdr3_aa: ASGWGGEQY
j_call: TRBJ1-3; v_call: TRBV2; cdr3_aa: ASSLQGAAGNTIY
j_call: TRBJ1-2; v_call: TRBV27; cdr3_aa: ASRGIGYGYT
j_call: TRBJ1-1; v_call: TRBV11-2; cdr3_aa: ASSARTANTEAF
j_call: TRBJ1-1; v_call: TRBV10-3; cdr3_aa: ATGQGEAEAF
j_call: TRBJ2-1; v_call: TRBV3-1/TRBV3-2; cdr3_aa: ASSLQGHAYNEQF
j_call: TRBJ1-2; v_call: TRBV7-2; cdr3_aa: ASSLGLPNYGYT
j_call: TRBJ1-5; v_call: TRBV6-2/TRBV6-3; cdr3_aa: ASSFREGNQPQH
j_call: TRBJ1-5; v_call: TRBV12-5; cdr3_aa: ASGLGQGASQPQH
j_call: TRBJ2-3; v_call: TRBV7-8; cdr3_aa: ASSPRETDTQY
j_call: TRBJ2-5; v_call: TRBV11-2; cdr3_aa: ASSSGRLAGAKETQY
j_call: TRBJ2-1; v_call: TRBV4-2; cdr3_aa: ASSQGLAGFSSSYNEQF
j_call: TRBJ1-5; v_call: TRBV12-3/TRBV12-4; cdr3_aa: ASSLDSNQPQH
j_call: TRBJ2-1; v_call: TRBV2; cdr3_aa: ASRKSSGAYNEQF
j_call: TRBJ2-1; v_call: TRBV9; cdr3_aa: ASSVGGPAGYNEQF
j_call: TRBJ2-3; v_call: TRBV5-1; cdr3_aa: ASSLVPSGGEDTQY
j_call: TRBJ2-7; v_call: TRBV10-3; cdr3_aa: AIRETGISYEQY
j_call: TRBJ1-1; v_call: TRBV4-1; cdr3_aa: ASSQVGSLNTEAF